This record covers a single T cell receptor (beta chain). Its specificity is not known. With autoimmune disease history or systemic immunosuppression, patients were excluded. The data were produced by immunoSEQ multiplex PCR, yet TCRdb's version contains in-frame clones alone and is incomplete. This sample carries about 83,000 clones, around four fifths of them seen once, and the ten largest clones take roughly 1.9%. These data originate in a study of OX40 agonist ivuxolimab in advanced cancers. About the research overall: Ivuxolimab is an agonistic anti-OX40 (CD134) antibody, and patients were treated with it. Of mixed ages from about 23 to 85 and averaging approximately 60 years, the group was over 80% male.

Study-level results: At 0.1 to 3.0 mg/kg, clonal expansion of CD4+ and CD8+ blood T cells had occurred by week 6.

The sequenced sample was CD4+ or CD8+ T cells sorted from blood, obtained in a trial of the OX40 agonist ivuxolimab. The TCR comes from an adult with an advanced solid tumor such as melanoma, head and neck, liver or kidney cancer.

The CDR3 DNA sequence: TGTGCCACCAGCAGAGATCCGCGACCGCGCACCGGGGAGCTGTTTTTT. Amino acid sequence: CATSRDPRPRTGELFF. The chain carries TRBV15 and TRBJ2-2; D remains unclear. Between the trimmed V and J ends, which lost 0 bases and 4 bases, there was a span of 12 bases. The CDR3 consists of 16 residues. Germline V gene lookup returns CDR1 LNHNV and CDR2 YYDKDF (reference sequence).